This is a list of T cell receptor beta chains from one sample in a study of T cell responses to AZD1222 COVID-19 vaccine. Sequencing used immunoSEQ multiplex PCR; TCRdb keeps in-frame clones, though not all of them. This sample carries around 71,000 clones, around 80% of them seen once, and the ten largest clones take 11% to 15%. Sequenced material: peripheral blood, taken 28 days after the second AZD1222 dose. These receptors were collected from an adult who received the AZD1222 COVID-19 vaccine. Both conserved end residues are trimmed from each CDR3.

v_call: TRBV13
cdr3_aa: ASSLGRANTEAF

v_call: TRBV5-5
cdr3_aa: ASSLGSDYEQY

v_call: TRBV19
cdr3_aa: ASSKGQGESYEQY

v_call: TRBV3-1/TRBV3-2
cdr3_aa: ASSRDSEETQY

v_call: TRBV7-2
cdr3_aa: ASSLVSKGSEAF

v_call: TRBV18
cdr3_aa: ASSPNLGGTEAF

v_call: TRBV11-2
cdr3_aa: ASRTGDWSPSSKYEQY

v_call: TRBV6-5
cdr3_aa: ASSRHGGEAEAF

v_call: TRBV5-1
cdr3_aa: ASSRDSYEQY

v_call: TRBV19
cdr3_aa: ASSIEGRAYGYT

v_call: TRBV12-3/TRBV12-4
cdr3_aa: ASSARQGETQY

v_call: TRBV9
cdr3_aa: ASSPGRNRSPLH

v_call: TRBV10-1
cdr3_aa: ASRNPGQGAEAF

v_call: TRBV15
cdr3_aa: ATSRDRQAEAF

v_call: TRBV29-1
cdr3_aa: SVDSRGRGYT

v_call: TRBV7-9
cdr3_aa: ASSPGTSGSPNRD

v_call: TRBV29-1
cdr3_aa: SGGGANEQY

v_call: TRBV6-6
cdr3_aa: ASSYSTGPPEAF

v_call: TRBV15
cdr3_aa: ATSRERAGGGGELF

v_call: TRBV9
cdr3_aa: ASSVEQEEETQY

v_call: TRBV10-3
cdr3_aa: AISESGQGVTGELF

v_call: TRBV19
cdr3_aa: ASSENDRLNTEAF

v_call: TRBV10-3
cdr3_aa: AIKESLSGNTIY

v_call: TRBV5-1
cdr3_aa: ASSRREGRETQY

v_call: TRBV28
cdr3_aa: ASSLSDHRGGYT

v_call: TRBV5-6
cdr3_aa: ASTAYVTSTDTQY

v_call: TRBV27
cdr3_aa: ASSLSGEAF

v_call: TRBV6-5
cdr3_aa: ASSQQVSGANVLT

v_call: TRBV7-9
cdr3_aa: ASSLTEDSPLH

v_call: TRBV6-1
cdr3_aa: ASSEANPLSLH

v_call: TRBV5-4
cdr3_aa: AISTGTSPPYEQY

v_call: TRBV27
cdr3_aa: ASNPQGRRKTEAF

v_call: TRBV9
cdr3_aa: ASSPVDGGAEAF